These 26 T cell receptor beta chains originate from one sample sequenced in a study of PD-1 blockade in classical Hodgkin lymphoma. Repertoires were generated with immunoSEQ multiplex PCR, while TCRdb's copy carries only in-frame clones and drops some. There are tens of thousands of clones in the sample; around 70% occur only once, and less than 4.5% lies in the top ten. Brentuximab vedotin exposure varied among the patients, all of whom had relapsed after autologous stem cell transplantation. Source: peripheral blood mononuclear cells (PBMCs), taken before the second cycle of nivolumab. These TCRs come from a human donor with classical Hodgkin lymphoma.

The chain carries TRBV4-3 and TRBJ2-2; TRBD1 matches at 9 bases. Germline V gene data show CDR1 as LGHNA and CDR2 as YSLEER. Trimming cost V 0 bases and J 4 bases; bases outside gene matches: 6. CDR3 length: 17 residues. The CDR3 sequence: CASSQDRGQGGTGELFF. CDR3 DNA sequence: TGCGCCAGCAGCCAAGATCGGGGACAGGGCGGCACCGGGGAGCTGTTTTTT.

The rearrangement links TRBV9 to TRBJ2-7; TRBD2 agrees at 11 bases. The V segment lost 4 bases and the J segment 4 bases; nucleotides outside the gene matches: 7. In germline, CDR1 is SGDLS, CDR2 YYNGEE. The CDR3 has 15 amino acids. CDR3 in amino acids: CASSLAGGGAYEQYF. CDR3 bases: TGTGCCAGCAGCCTAGCGGGAGGTGGGGCTTACGAGCAGTACTTC. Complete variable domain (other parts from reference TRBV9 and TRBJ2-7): DSGVTQTPKHLITATGQRVTLRCSPRSGDLSVYWYQQSLDQGLQFLIQYYNGEERAKGNILERFSAQQFPDLHSELNLSSLELGDSALYFCASSLAGGGAYEQYFGPGTRLTVT.

The CDR3 DNA is TGTGCCAGCAGCGGGGGGGGACAGAACTATGGCTACACCTTC. It specifies CASSGGGQNYGYTF. This rearrangement joins TRBV9 to TRBJ1-2, with 7 bases lining up with TRBD1. The CDR3 extends over 14 amino acids. V was clipped by 3 bases and J by 2 bases; unmatched bases: 4. Germline V gene sequence: CDR1 SGDLS, CDR2 YYNGEE.

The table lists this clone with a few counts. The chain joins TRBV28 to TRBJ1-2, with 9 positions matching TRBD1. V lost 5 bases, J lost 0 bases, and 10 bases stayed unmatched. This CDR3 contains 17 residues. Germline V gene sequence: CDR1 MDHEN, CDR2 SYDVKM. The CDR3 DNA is TGTGCCAGCAGTACAATACAGGGGGCGGGGGCTAACTATGGCTACACCTTC. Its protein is CASSTIQGAGANYGYTF.

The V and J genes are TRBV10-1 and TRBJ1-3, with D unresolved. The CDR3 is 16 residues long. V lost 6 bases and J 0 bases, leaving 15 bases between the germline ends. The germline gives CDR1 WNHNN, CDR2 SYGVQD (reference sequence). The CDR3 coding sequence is TGCGCCAGCAGCAAGCTTATATCGAGCTCTGGAAACACCATATATTTT. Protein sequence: CASSKLISSSGNTIYF.

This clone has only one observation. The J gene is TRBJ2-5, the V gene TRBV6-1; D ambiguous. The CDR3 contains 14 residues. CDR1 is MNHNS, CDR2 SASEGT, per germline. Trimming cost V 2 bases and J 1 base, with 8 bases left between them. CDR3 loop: CASSETIPQETQYF. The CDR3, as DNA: TGTGCCAGCAGTGAAACGATACCCCAAGAGACCCAGTACTTC.

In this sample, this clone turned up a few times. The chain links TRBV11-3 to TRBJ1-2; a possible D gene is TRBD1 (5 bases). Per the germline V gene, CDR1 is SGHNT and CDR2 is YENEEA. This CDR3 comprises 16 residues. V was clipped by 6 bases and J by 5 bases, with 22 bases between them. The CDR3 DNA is TGTGCCAGCAGTCTCGGAAGTCAGGGATGGCTGTATGGCTACACCTTC. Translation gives CASSLGSQGWLYGYTF.

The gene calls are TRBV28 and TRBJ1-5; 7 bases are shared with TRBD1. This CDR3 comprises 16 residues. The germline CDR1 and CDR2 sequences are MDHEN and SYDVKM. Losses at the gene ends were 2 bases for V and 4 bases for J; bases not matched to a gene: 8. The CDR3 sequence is CASSLGDSSSNQPQHF. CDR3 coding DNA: TGTGCCAGCAGTTTAGGGGACAGTAGTAGTAATCAGCCCCAGCATTTT.

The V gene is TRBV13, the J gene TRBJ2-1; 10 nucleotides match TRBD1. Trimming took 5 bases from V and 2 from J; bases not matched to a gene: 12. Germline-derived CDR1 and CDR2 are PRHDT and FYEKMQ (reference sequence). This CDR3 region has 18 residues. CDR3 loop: CASSPRTGGFFTYNEQFF. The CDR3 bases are TGTGCCAGCAGCCCCCGGACAGGGGGTTTTTTTACCTACAATGAGCAGTTCTTC. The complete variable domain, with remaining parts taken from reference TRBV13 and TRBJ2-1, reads AAGVIQSPRHLIKEKRETATLKCYPIPRHDTVYWYQQGPGQDPQFLISFYEKMQSDKGSIPDRFSAQQFSDYHSELNMSSLELGDSALYFCASSPRTGGFFTYNEQFFGPGTRLTVL.

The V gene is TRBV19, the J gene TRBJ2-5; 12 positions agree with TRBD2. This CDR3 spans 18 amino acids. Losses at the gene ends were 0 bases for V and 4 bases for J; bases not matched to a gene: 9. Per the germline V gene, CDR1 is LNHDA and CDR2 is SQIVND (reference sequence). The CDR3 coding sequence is TGTGCCAGTAGTATAGATCCTTGGACTAGCGGGATGGTAGAGACCCAGTACTTC. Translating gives CASSIDPWTSGMVETQYF.

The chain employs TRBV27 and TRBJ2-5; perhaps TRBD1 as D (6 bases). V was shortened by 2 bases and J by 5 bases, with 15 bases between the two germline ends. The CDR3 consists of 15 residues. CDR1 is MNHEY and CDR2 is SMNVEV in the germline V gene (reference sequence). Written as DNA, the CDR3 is TGTGCCAGCAGTTTAAGAGAGGGGGTCGGGGAGACCCAGTACTTC. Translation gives CASSLREGVGETQYF.

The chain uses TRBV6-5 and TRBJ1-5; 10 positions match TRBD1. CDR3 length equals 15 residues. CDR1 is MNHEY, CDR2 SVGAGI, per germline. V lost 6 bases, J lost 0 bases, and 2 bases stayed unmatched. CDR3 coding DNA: TGTGCCAGCAGCGGGACAGGGGTTAGCAATCAGCCCCAGCATTTT. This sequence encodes CASSGTGVSNQPQHF.

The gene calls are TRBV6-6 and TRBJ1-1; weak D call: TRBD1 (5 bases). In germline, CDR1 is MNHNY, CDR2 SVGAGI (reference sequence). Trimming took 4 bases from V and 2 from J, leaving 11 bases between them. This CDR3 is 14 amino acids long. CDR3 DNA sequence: TGTGCCAGCAGTTGGACGGGGGTTAACACTGAAGCTTTCTTT. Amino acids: CASSWTGVNTEAFF.

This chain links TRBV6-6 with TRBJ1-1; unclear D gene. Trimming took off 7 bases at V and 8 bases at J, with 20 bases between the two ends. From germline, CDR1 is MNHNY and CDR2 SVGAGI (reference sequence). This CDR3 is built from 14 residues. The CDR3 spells CASTLTTRTAEAFF. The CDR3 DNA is TGTGCCAGCACCTTAACTACGCGGACGGCGGAAGCTTTCTTT.

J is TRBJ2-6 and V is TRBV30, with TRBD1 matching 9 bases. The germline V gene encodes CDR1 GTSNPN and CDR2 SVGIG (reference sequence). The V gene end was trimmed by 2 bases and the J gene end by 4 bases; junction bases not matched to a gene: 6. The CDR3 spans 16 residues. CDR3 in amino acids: CAWSPGQGTGANVLTF. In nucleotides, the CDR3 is TGTGCCTGGAGTCCGGGACAGGGTACCGGGGCCAACGTCCTGACTTTC.

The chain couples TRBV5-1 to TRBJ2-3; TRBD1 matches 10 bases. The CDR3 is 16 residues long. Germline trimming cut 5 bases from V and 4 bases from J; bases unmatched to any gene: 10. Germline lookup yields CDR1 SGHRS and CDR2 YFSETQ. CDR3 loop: CASSPDRGIGSDTQYF. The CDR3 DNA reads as TGCGCCAGCAGTCCGGACAGGGGGATCGGGTCAGATACGCAGTATTTT.

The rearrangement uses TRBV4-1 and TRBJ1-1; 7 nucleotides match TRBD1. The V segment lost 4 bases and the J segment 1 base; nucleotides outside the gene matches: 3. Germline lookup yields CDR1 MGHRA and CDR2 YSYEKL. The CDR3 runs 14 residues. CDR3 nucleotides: TGCGCCAGCAGCCCCCGACAGGGGAACACTGAAGCTTTCTTT. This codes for CASSPRQGNTEAFF.

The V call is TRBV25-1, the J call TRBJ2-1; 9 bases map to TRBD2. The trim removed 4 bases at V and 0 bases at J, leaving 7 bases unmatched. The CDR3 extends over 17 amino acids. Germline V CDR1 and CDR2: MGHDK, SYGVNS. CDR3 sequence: CASSVTSGISSYNEQFF. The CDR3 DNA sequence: TGTGCCAGCAGTGTGACTAGCGGAATTAGCTCCTACAATGAGCAGTTCTTC.

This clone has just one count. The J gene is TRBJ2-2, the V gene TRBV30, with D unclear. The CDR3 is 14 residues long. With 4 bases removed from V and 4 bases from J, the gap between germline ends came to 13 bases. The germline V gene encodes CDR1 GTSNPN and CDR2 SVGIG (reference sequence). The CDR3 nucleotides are TGTGCCTGGACGCCTTTGCCGGGCACCGGGGAGCTGTTTTTT. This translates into CAWTPLPGTGELFF.

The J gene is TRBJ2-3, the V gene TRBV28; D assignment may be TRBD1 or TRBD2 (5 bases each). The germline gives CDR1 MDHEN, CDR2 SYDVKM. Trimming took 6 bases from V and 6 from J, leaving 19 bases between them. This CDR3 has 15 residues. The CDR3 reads CASSIPGPGADTQYF. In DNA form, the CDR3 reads TGTGCCAGCAGCATACCGGGACCCGGGGCGGATACGCAGTATTTT. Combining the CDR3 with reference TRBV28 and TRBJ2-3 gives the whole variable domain DVKVTQSSRYLVKRTGEKVFLECVQDMDHENMFWYRQDPGLGLRLIYFSYDVKMKEKGDIPEGYSVSREKKERFSLILESASTNQTSMYLCASSIPGPGADTQYFGPGTRLTVL.

The CDR3: CASSPQTIGYGYTF. As DNA, the CDR3 is TGTGCCAGCAGCCCCCAGACCATAGGCTATGGCTACACCTTC. The V call is TRBV7-9, the J call TRBJ1-2, with unresolved D. V was shortened by 5 bases and J by 4 bases, with 14 bases between the two germline ends. Germline CDR1 and CDR2: SEHNR and FQNEAQ (reference sequence). The CDR3 runs 14 residues.

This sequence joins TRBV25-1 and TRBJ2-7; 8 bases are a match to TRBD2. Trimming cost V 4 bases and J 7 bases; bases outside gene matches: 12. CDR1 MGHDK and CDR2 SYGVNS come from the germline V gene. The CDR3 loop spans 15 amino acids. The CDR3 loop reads CASSGSSGLDWEQYF. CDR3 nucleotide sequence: TGTGCCAGCAGTGGGTCTAGCGGGCTCGATTGGGAGCAGTACTTC.

This CDR3 is CASRGGVGVNTEAFF. For the CDR3, the DNA is TGCGCCAGCAGAGGAGGGGTAGGGGTGAACACTGAAGCTTTCTTT. The J gene is TRBJ1-1, the V gene TRBV5-1; D perhaps matches TRBD1 (5 bases). Germline values: CDR1 SGHRS, CDR2 YFSETQ. CDR3 length: 15 amino acids. The V and J ends lost 5 bases and 0 bases respectively, with 14 bases between them. Together with reference TRBV5-1 and TRBJ1-1, the CDR3 gives the full variable domain: KAGVTQTPRYLIKTRGQQVTLSCSPISGHRSVSWYQQTPGQGLQFLFEYFSETQRNKGNFPGRFSGRQFSNSRSEMNVSTLELGDSALYLCASRGGVGVNTEAFFGQGTRLTVV.

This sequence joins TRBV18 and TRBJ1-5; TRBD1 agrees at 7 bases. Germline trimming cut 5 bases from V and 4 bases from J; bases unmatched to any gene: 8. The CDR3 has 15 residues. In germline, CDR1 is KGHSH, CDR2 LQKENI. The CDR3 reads CASSTTGADNQPQHF. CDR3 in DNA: TGTGCCAGCTCAACAACAGGGGCTGATAATCAGCCCCAGCATTTT.

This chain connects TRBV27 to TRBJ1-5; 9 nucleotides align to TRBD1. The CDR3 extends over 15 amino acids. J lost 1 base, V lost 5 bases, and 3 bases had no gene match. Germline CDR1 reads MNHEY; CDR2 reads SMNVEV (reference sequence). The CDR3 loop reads CASSKGQGSNQPQHF. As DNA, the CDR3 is TGTGCCAGCAGTAAGGGACAGGGAAGCAATCAGCCCCAGCATTTT.

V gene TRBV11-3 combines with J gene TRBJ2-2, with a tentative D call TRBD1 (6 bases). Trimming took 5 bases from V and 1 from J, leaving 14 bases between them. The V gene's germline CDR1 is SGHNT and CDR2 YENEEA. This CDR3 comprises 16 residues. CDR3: CASSRLEGGNTGELFF. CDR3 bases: TGTGCCAGCAGCAGGTTGGAAGGGGGGAACACCGGGGAGCTGTTTTTT.